The entry below gives a single TCR beta chain sequence along with its context. What it binds is not known. This record comes from a study of shared clonotypes between healthy human individuals. Broader study findings: All-four-donor shared clonotypes had higher generation probabilities than non-shared clonotypes did. Larger richness was generally estimated for naive than memory subsets.

Every immunoSEQ plate was one replicate of a subset's evenly spread DNA. Original processing methods: In the immunoSEQ data, sequences were junction-only and lacked quality scores, so filtering differed. Clones were read by immunoSEQ multiplex PCR, and TCRdb kept only the in-frame ones, dropping some. V, J and clone size derive from that table, while D and trimming were established from the DNA sequence. Here the sample spans some 650,000 clones, about 96% being singletons. This clonotype was sampled from a woman aged 25 to 39 in good health. Sequenced sample: naive CD4+ T cells sorted from blood. As for subset: CD45RA+ positively selected.

CDR3 residues: CASSLLWDSNEKLFF. The CDR3, as DNA: TGTGCCAGCAGTTTACTCTGGGACAGTAATGAAAAACTGTTTTTT. The rearrangement uses TRBV28 and TRBJ1-4; 7 bases map to TRBD1. The CDR3 has 15 amino acids. J lost 4 bases, V lost 2 bases, and 4 bases had no gene match. Germline lookup yields CDR1 MDHEN and CDR2 SYDVKM.